Listed below are T cell receptor beta chains from one sample, sequenced in a study of sequential checkpoint blockade in melanoma. TCRdb's copy holds only in-frame clones and misses some; the assay was immunoSEQ multiplex PCR. This sample has 7,000 to 9,500 clones, with around 24% found just once. The sequencing used tumor tissue (inferred from file names), collected from a patient given nivolumab and ipilimumab in sequence. The receptors were gathered from a human donor with melanoma. Both conserved end residues are part of each CDR3. The D gene is left open where the match is weak. The listing skips clone size in some rows; elsewhere it reads once, few, many or a size class.

D	V	J	size	DNA	CDR3
TRBD1	TRBV9	TRBJ2-7	few	TGTGCCAGCAACCGGGACAGCGGCGACTACGAGCAGTACTTC	CASNRDSGDYEQYF
TRBD2	TRBV10-2	TRBJ2-1	-	TGCGCCAGCAAAGGACTAGCCGAACGAACATCCTACAATGAGCAGTTCTTC	CASKGLAERTSYNEQFF
-	TRBV18	TRBJ1-4	-	TGTGCCAGCTCACCACAAGGGGATGAAAAACTGTTTTTT	CASSPQGDEKLFF
TRBD2	TRBV6-8	TRBJ2-3	-	TGTGCCAGCAGTTACTCTGCCAGCGGGGGATTCACAGATACGCAGTATTTT	CASSYSASGGFTDTQYF
TRBD1	TRBV6-8	TRBJ1-5	few	TGTGCCAGCAGTTACCCATGGATCCGGGAGGGGGCTAGTCAGCCCCAGCATTTT	CASSYPWIREGASQPQHF
TRBD1	TRBV18	TRBJ1-1	-	TGTGCCAGCTCATTCGGACAGGGATCAAACACTGAAGCTTTCTTT	CASSFGQGSNTEAFF
-	TRBV18	TRBJ2-7	-	TGTGCCAGCTCACTCTATCGCGCGGAGGACGAGCAGTACTTC	CASSLYRAEDEQYF
-	TRBV11-3	TRBJ1-5	few	TGTGCCAGCCAGCTTGGGCCCGGGGGGGGGCAGCCCCAGCATTTT	CASQLGPGGGQPQHF
-	TRBV5-1	TRBJ2-2	-	TGCGCCAGCAGCATGGACTGGGGGGCCGGGGAGCTGTTTTTT	CASSMDWGAGELFF
TRBD1	TRBV5-1	TRBJ1-1	once	TGCGCCAGCAGCGGAAACAGGGGGCTGGACACTGAAGCTTTCTTT	CASSGNRGLDTEAFF
-	TRBV29-1	TRBJ2-1	few	TGCAGCGTTGATGGTTTTGGGACTGATCTTAATGAGCAGTTCTTC	CSVDGFGTDLNEQFF
-	TRBV15	TRBJ1-1	once	TGTGCCACCAGCAGAGCTCCAACGGAGAACACTGAAGCTTTCTTT	CATSRAPTENTEAFF
-	TRBV28	TRBJ2-1	few	TGTGCCAGCAGTTTAGGTGGCGCGGGACGCTTGAGCAATGAGCAGTTCTTC	CASSLGGAGRLSNEQFF
-	TRBV11-3	TRBJ2-1	few	TGTGCCAGCAGCCGTATGGACGGGAAATCCTACAATGAGCAGTTCTTC	CASSRMDGKSYNEQFF
-	TRBV14	TRBJ2-3	-	TGTGCCAGCAGCCCGGTCGGTGCGGATACGCAGTATTTT	CASSPVGADTQYF
-	TRBV12-5	TRBJ2-1	many	TGTGCCAGCACTCTCGCGTGGGAGCAGTTCTTC	CASTLAWEQFF
TRBD1	TRBV10-3	TRBJ1-5	many	TGTGCCATCAGTGAGTCTTTTGGGCAGGGGGCGAGTGGCAATCAGCCCCAGCATTTT	CAISESFGQGASGNQPQHF
TRBD2	TRBV11-3	TRBJ2-5	few	TGTGCCAGCAGTGTGGGCGGGGGGGCAGCAGAGACCCAGTACTTC	CASSVGGGAAETQYF
TRBD2	TRBV6-8	TRBJ2-7	few	TGTGCCAGCAGCCAAGGGCTAGCGGGACAGCAGTACTTC	CASSQGLAGQQYF
-	TRBV19	TRBJ1-1	large	TGTGCCAGTAGTTTAAGTTGGCAGCCTGAAGCTTTCTTT	CASSLSWQPEAFF
-	TRBV12-2	TRBJ1-1	few	TGTGCAAGTCGCTTAGTTCGGTGGCACAGCAGGAACACTGAAGCTTTCTTT	CASRLVRWHSRNTEAFF
-	TRBV9	TRBJ1-5	-	TGTGCCAGCAGTAATACGGGAAGCAATCAGCCCCAGCATTTT	CASSNTGSNQPQHF
-	TRBV11-3	TRBJ1-1	many	TGTGCCAGCAGCTTGCACTTCGGGGATTTGATGAACACTGAAGCTTTCTTT	CASSLHFGDLMNTEAFF
TRBD2	TRBV6-8	TRBJ2-1	-	TGTGCCAGCAGTCAAGAGCGGGGGGCCTCCAATGAGCAGTTCTTC	CASSQERGASNEQFF
TRBD2	TRBV7-6	TRBJ2-2	many	TGTGCCAGCAGCAGAACAGCGGGAACCGGGGAGCTGTTTTTT	CASSRTAGTGELFF
-	TRBV7-1	TRBJ1-2	many	TGTGCCAGCAGCCAACAGGGAGCCTATGGCTACACCTTC	CASSQQGAYGYTF
-	TRBV11-3	TRBJ2-4	few	TGTGCCAGCAGCTTGGGGTCAGGGAAAAACATTCAGTACTTC	CASSLGSGKNIQYF
TRBD1	TRBV6-8	TRBJ1-2	few	TGTGCCAGCAGTTACACAGGGGGGTTCTATGGCTACACCTTC	CASSYTGGFYGYTF
-	TRBV6-8	TRBJ2-2	medium-sized	TGTGCCAGCAGTCCCCAGGACTGGAACACCGGGGAGCTGTTTTTT	CASSPQDWNTGELFF
TRBD1	TRBV9	TRBJ2-2	few	TGTGCCAGCAGCGTAGGGGGACAGGTGAACACCGGGGAGCTGTTTTTT	CASSVGGQVNTGELFF
TRBD1	TRBV28	TRBJ2-1	few	TGTGCCAGCAGTTTATACAGAGGGGGCGATGAGCAGTTCTTC	CASSLYRGGDEQFF
-	TRBV5-1	TRBJ1-5	-	TGCGCCAGCAGCTTGGCCGGTGGGGGCAATCAGCCCCAGCATTTT	CASSLAGGGNQPQHF
-	TRBV9	TRBJ2-3	large	TGTGCCAGCAGCCCGGCGAGGGCAAGCACAGATACGCAGTATTTT	CASSPARASTDTQYF
-	TRBV25-1	TRBJ1-6	-	TGTGCCAGCAGTAACCTCCTGACAGCGGAAAATTCACCCCTCCACTTT	CASSNLLTAENSPLHF
TRBD2	TRBV6-8	TRBJ2-7	-	TGTGCCAGCAGTGATGGGGGGGTATCTTACGAGCAGTACTTC	CASSDGGVSYEQYF
-	TRBV12-2	TRBJ2-6	many	TGTGCCATCGACAGGGCCTCTGGGGCCAACGTCCTGACTTTC	CAIDRASGANVLTF
TRBD1	TRBV28	TRBJ1-5	few	TGTGCCAGCAGTGGGGGACAGGGTTACCCCTATAGCAATCAGCCCCAGCATTTT	CASSGGQGYPYSNQPQHF
-	TRBV18	TRBJ2-7	once	TGTGCCAGCTCACCACCGGGCAGGGAAGGCTACGAGCAGTACTTC	CASSPPGREGYEQYF
-	TRBV23-1	TRBJ1-2	few	TGCGCCAGCAGCCAACAGGGACTGGGGGATGGCTACACCTTC	CASSQQGLGDGYTF
TRBD1	TRBV11-3	TRBJ1-4	medium-sized	TGTGCCAGCAGCACGCGCCAATTGGACAGGGCGACTAATGAAAAACTGTTTTTT	CASSTRQLDRATNEKLFF
TRBD2	TRBV6-8	TRBJ2-4	-	TGTGCCAGCAGTTACTCGAGTTCTAGCGGGGGCCTTACAAGGGACATTCAGTACTTC	CASSYSSSSGGLTRDIQYF
TRBD1	TRBV11-3	TRBJ1-4	many	TGTGCCAGCAGCTTACAGGGGGCAACTAATGAAAAACTGTTTTTT	CASSLQGATNEKLFF
-	TRBV6-8	TRBJ1-3	-	TGTGCCAGCAGTAGACAGATCTCTGGAAACACCATATATTTT	CASSRQISGNTIYF
-	TRBV6-8	TRBJ2-7	-	TGTGCCAGCAGTCTTAATCAGGGCTCCTACGAGCAGTACTTC	CASSLNQGSYEQYF
TRBD2	TRBV11-3	TRBJ2-7	few	TGTGCCAGCAGCCTAAAAGCGACCCTATCGGTAGCGGGAAGGAACGAGCAGTACTTC	CASSLKATLSVAGRNEQYF
-	TRBV19	TRBJ1-5	few	TGTGCCAGTAGTAGGGGGACATTGGGCAATCAGCCCCAGCATTTT	CASSRGTLGNQPQHF
-	TRBV18	TRBJ1-3	-	TGTGCCAGCTCTCTCAATACCGGGACGGACGGGAACACCATATATTTT	CASSLNTGTDGNTIYF
-	TRBV29-1	TRBJ1-1	few	TGCAGCGCTCGCAGGGGAGTGGCTGAAGCTTTCTTT	CSARRGVAEAFF
-	TRBV5-1	TRBJ1-1	medium-sized	TGCGCCAGCAGGGGGGGAGGTTTTGGGACTGAAGCTTTCTTT	CASRGGGFGTEAFF
TRBD1	TRBV15	TRBJ2-2	once	TGTGCCACCAGCACCTTACAGGGGGCGGCCGGGGAGCTGTTTTTT	CATSTLQGAAGELFF
-	TRBV4-1	TRBJ1-1	few	TGCGCCAGCAGCCACCAGGGGAATGCTGGATTCTTT	CASSHQGNAGFF
-	TRBV30	TRBJ2-3	few	TGTGCCTGGACCCTGGGGGCAGGGATCACAGATACGCAGTATTTT	CAWTLGAGITDTQYF
-	TRBV18	TRBJ2-7	-	TGTGCCAGCTCACCCGACTTATCCTACGAGCAGTACTTC	CASSPDLSYEQYF